The 15 T cell receptor beta chains listed next were all sequenced from one sample in a study of early T cells in non-severe SARS-CoV-2 infection. One entry per CDR3 protein results from TCRdb running MiXCR on the 5' RACE reads. The table lists 90,000 to 120,000 distinct CDR3 sequences, roughly 10% of them singletons. The sequenced material came from whole blood. These TCRs come from an adult who was a healthcare worker with PCR-confirmed SARS-CoV-2 infection or an uninfected control (not recorded which).

This clonotype was seen more than once but under ten times. The chain carries TRBV19 and TRBJ2-7, with D possibly being TRBD2 (7 bases). CDR1 and CDR2 from the germline V gene are LNHDA and SQIVND (reference sequence). This CDR3 has 15 residues. V gave up 5 bases and J gave up 3 bases, with 17 bases separating them. This chain's CDR3 is CASSPRGQASYEQYF. CDR3 nucleotides: TGTGCCAGTAGTCCGCGGGGGCAGGCGAGCTACGAGCAGTACTTC.

Many counts were recorded for this clonotype. The chain links TRBV30 to TRBJ1-2; no clear D gene. Germline loops: CDR1 GTSNPN, CDR2 SVGIG (reference sequence). The CDR3 is made up of 11 amino acids. Trimming shortened V by 4 bases and J by 8 bases, and 11 bases separated the two germline ends. CDR3 DNA: TGTGCCTGGATCGACCGGGAGGGCTACACCTTC. Its protein is CAWIDREGYTF. The whole variable domain, remainder taken from reference TRBV30 and TRBJ1-2, is SQTIHQWPATLVQPVGSPLSLECTVEGTSNPNLYWYRQAAGRGLQLLFYSVGIGQISSEVPQNLSASRPQDRQFILSSKKLLLSDSGFYLCAWIDREGYTFGSGTRLTVV.

The J gene is TRBJ1-2, the V gene TRBV6-2 or TRBV6-3; D is unclear. The germline gives CDR1 MNHEY, CDR2 SVGEGT. The CDR3 is 14 amino acids. Trimming shortened V by 2 bases and J by 7 bases, and 14 bases separated the two germline ends. The CDR3 coding sequence is TGTGCCAGCAGTTACCCGGGCGAAGGGCGTGGCTACACCTTC. Amino acid sequence: CASSYPGEGRGYTF.

The genes are TRBV6-2 or TRBV6-3 and TRBJ2-7; D uncertain. The germline V gene encodes CDR1 MNHEY and CDR2 SVGEGT. The CDR3 has 13 residues. Trimming left V 6 bases short and J 3 bases short, with 12 bases between. Written as DNA, the CDR3 is TGTGCCAGCAGAACCTCCCCCTTCTACGAGCAGTACTTC. As protein: CASRTSPFYEQYF.

This clonotype was seen more than once but under ten times. The rearrangement joins TRBV7-6 to TRBJ2-7; 7 nucleotides agree with TRBD2. The CDR3 contains 15 residues. Germline loops: CDR1 SGHVS, CDR2 FNYEAQ. The V and J ends lost 5 bases and 3 bases, in that order; junction bases with no gene match: 10. In DNA, the CDR3 is TGTGCCAGCAGCCCGATAGCGGGCGGCGGCTACGAGCAGTACTTC. Translating it yields CASSPIAGGGYEQYF.

This clonotype has a count of ten or more. This chain connects TRBV20-1 to TRBJ1-5; TRBD1 matches at 9 bases. The CDR3 has 13 amino acids. Germline V gene data show CDR1 as DFQATT and CDR2 as SNEGSKA (reference sequence). V gave up 4 bases and J gave up 7 bases; unmatched junction bases: 5. The CDR3, as DNA: TGCAGTGCTACCAACGGACAGGGGCAGCCCCAGCATTTT. It codes for CSATNGQGQPQHF.

Ten or more counts support this clonotype. The CDR3 spells CASSLGAPGQGANEQFF. CDR3 nucleotide sequence: TGTGCCAGCAGCTTAGGGGCCCCGGGACAGGGGGCGAATGAGCAGTTCTTC. The chain combines TRBV7-2 with TRBJ2-1; 12 bases are a match to TRBD1. The CDR3 loop spans 17 amino acids. Germline V gene sequence: CDR1 SGHTA, CDR2 FQGNSA. Germline trimming cut 1 base from V and 7 bases from J; bases unmatched to any gene: 8.

This chain uses TRBV11-2 with TRBJ2-5; D is unclear. This CDR3 is 12 amino acids long. The germline CDR1 and CDR2 sequences are SGHAT and FQNNGV. V lost 5 bases and J 3 bases, leaving 7 bases between the germline ends. CDR3 sequence: CASSIPEETQYF. CDR3 bases: TGTGCCAGCAGCATCCCGGAAGAGACCCAGTACTTC.

This clonotype occurred many times. This sequence joins TRBV27 and TRBJ2-7, with D maybe TRBD2 (5 bases). The V and J ends lost 3 bases and 2 bases respectively, with 14 bases between them. The CDR3 totals 15 residues. The germline V gene encodes CDR1 MNHEY and CDR2 SMNVEV (reference sequence). DNA for the CDR3: TGTGCCAGCAGTTTTTCTAGCCGGAACCCCTACGAGCAGTACTTC. This translates into CASSFSSRNPYEQYF.

This clonotype was seen a few times. CDR3 DNA: TGTGCCAGCAGCCAGGCCGGGACCGGGCGTACGGATACGCAGTATTTT. Protein product: CASSQAGTGRTDTQYF. V is TRBV11-3 and J is TRBJ2-3; D tentatively fits TRBD1 or TRBD2 (5 bases each). The CDR3 runs to 16 residues. Germline V gene sequence: CDR1 SGHNT, CDR2 YENEEA. V was clipped by 5 bases and J by 6 bases, with 21 bases between them.

The chain uses TRBV5-1 and TRBJ1-6; D not certain. Between the trimmed V and J ends, which lost 1 base and 5 bases, there was a span of 13 bases. The CDR3 runs 16 residues. Looked up from germline, CDR1 is SGHRS and CDR2 is YFSETQ. The DNA for the CDR3 is TGCGCCAGCAGCTTGATGCCAAGCGGGCATAATTCACCCCTCCACTTT. Protein sequence: CASSLMPSGHNSPLHF. Looking up the rest from reference TRBV5-1 and TRBJ1-6 gives the full variable domain: KAGVTQTPRYLIKTRGQQVTLSCSPISGHRSVSWYQQTPGQGLQFLFEYFSETQRNKGNFPGRFSGRQFSNSRSEMNVSTLELGDSALYLCASSLMPSGHNSPLHFGNGTRLTVT.

CDR3: CASSLEGALGTEAFF. The CDR3 nucleotides are TGTGCCAGCAGCTTAGAGGGGGCGCTCGGCACTGAAGCTTTCTTT. The V gene is TRBV11-2, the J gene TRBJ1-1, with D perhaps TRBD1 (6 bases). V was trimmed by 0 bases and J by 4 bases, leaving 12 bases between them. CDR3 length: 15 amino acids. Germline CDR1 reads SGHAT; CDR2 reads FQNNGV.

This clonotype has a count of ten or more. The chain couples TRBV7-9 to TRBJ2-1; possible D gene TRBD2, 6 bases. The ends were cut back, 1 base at V and 1 base at J, with 17 bases in the middle. Germline CDR1 reads SEHNR; CDR2 reads FQNEAQ (reference sequence). The CDR3 is 18 residues long. CDR3 sequence reads: CASSLDVLAGRSYNEQFF. CDR3 DNA: TGTGCCAGCAGCTTAGACGTTTTGGCGGGACGGTCCTACAATGAGCAGTTCTTC.

This clonotype was counted at least ten times. The V and J genes are TRBV6-5 and TRBJ2-5; 12 positions match TRBD2. Germline CDR1 is MNHEY and CDR2 is SVGAGI. The CDR3 covers 17 residues. Trimming cost V 0 bases and J 5 bases; bases outside gene matches: 7. As DNA, the CDR3 is TGTGCCAGCAGTTACTCGACTAGCGGGAGTGGAGCGGAGACCCAGTACTTC. Protein product: CASSYSTSGSGAETQYF.

Many counts were recorded for this clonotype. CDR3 amino acids: CASSLQDLDWRGRDQPQHF. The CDR3 nucleotides are TGTGCCAGCAGTCTCCAAGACCTAGATTGGCGGGGAAGGGATCAGCCCCAGCATTTT. The rearrangement joins TRBV28 to TRBJ1-5; D is unclear. The ends were cut back, 5 bases at V and 5 bases at J, with 28 bases in the middle. Germline V gene data show CDR1 as MDHEN and CDR2 as SYDVKM. The CDR3 has 19 residues. Combining the CDR3 with reference TRBV28 and TRBJ1-5 gives the whole variable domain DVKVTQSSRYLVKRTGEKVFLECVQDMDHENMFWYRQDPGLGLRLIYFSYDVKMKEKGDIPEGYSVSREKKERFSLILESASTNQTSMYLCASSLQDLDWRGRDQPQHFGDGTRLSIL.